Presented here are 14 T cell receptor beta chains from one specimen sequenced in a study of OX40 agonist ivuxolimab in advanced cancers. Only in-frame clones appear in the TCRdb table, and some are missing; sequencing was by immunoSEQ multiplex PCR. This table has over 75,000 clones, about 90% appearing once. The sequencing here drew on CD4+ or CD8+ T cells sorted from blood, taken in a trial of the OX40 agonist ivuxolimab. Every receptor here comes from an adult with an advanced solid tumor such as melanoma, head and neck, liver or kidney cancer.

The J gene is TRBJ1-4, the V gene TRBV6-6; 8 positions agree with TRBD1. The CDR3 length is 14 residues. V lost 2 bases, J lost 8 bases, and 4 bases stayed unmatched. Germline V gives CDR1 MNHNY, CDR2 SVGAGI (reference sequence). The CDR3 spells CASSYSQGAEKLFF. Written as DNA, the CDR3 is TGTGCCAGCAGTTACAGCCAGGGGGCGGAAAAACTGTTTTTT.

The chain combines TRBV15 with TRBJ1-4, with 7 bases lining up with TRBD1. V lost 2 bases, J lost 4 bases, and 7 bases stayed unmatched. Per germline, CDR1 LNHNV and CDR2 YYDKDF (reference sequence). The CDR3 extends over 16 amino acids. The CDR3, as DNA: TGTGCCACCAGCAGACCAACCGCAGGGGGTAATGAAAAACTGTTTTTT. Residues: CATSRPTAGGNEKLFF. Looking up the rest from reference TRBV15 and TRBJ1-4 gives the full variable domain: DAMVIQNPRYQVTQFGKPVTLSCSQTLNHNVMYWYQQKSSQAPKLLFHYYDKDFNNEADTPDNFQSRRPNTSFCFLDIRSPGLGDTAMYLCATSRPTAGGNEKLFFGSGTQLSVL.

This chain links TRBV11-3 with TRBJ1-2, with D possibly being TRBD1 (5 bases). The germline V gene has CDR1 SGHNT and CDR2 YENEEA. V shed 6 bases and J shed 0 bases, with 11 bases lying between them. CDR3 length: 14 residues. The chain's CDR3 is CASRGRLSNYGYTF. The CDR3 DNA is TGTGCCAGCAGGGGACGGCTGTCTAACTATGGCTACACCTTC.

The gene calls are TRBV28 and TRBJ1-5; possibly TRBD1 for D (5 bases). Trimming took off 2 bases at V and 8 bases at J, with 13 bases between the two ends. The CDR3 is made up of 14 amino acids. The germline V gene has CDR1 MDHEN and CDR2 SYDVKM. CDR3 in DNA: TGTGCCAGCAGTTTACTCACGGGCAGGGAGCCCCAGCATTTT. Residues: CASSLLTGREPQHF.

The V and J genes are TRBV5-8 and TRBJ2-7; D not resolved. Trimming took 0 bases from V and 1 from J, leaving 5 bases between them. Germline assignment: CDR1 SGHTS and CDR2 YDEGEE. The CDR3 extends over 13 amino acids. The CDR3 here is CASSLDTSYEQYF. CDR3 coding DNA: TGTGCCAGCAGCTTGGACACGTCCTACGAGCAGTACTTC.

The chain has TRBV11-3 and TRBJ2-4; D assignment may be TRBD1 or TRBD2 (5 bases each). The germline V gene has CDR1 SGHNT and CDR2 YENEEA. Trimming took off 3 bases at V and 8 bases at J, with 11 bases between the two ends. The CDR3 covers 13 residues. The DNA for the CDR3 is TGTGCCAGCAGCTTCAGGGTCGGGGACATTCAGTACTTC. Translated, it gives CASSFRVGDIQYF.

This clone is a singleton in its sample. This CDR3 reads CASSIQTILSEQYF. As DNA, the CDR3 is TGTGCCAGCAGCATCCAAACCATCCTTAGCGAGCAGTACTTC. The gene calls are TRBV9 and TRBJ2-7, with D unresolved. Germline V CDR1 and CDR2: SGDLS, YYNGEE. The CDR3 loop spans 14 amino acids. With 4 bases removed from V and 6 bases from J, the gap between germline ends came to 17 bases.

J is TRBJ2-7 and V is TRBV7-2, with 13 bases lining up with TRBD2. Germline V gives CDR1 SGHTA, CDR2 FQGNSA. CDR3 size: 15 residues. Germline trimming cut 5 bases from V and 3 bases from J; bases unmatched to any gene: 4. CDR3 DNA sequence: TGTGCCAGCAGCACGGGACTAGCGGGAATCTACGAGCAGTACTTC. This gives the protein CASSTGLAGIYEQYF.

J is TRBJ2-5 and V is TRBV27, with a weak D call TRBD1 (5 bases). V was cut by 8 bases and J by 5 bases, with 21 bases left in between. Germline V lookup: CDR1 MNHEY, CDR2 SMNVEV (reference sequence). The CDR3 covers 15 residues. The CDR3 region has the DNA TGTGCCAGCTCTACCTGGGGCGGTTCGGAGGAGACCCAGTACTTC. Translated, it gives CASSTWGGSEETQYF.

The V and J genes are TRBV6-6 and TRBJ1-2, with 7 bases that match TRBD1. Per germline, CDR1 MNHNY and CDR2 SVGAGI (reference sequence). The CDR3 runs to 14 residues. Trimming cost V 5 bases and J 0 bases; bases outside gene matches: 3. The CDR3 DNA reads TGTGCCAGCAGTGGGGGACAGACTAACTATGGCTACACCTTC. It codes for CASSGGQTNYGYTF.

For the CDR3, the DNA is TGTGCCAGCAGTGTCCAGGGCCCCGGGGTCTACGAGCAGTACTTC. Protein sequence: CASSVQGPGVYEQYF. V is TRBV6-5 and J is TRBJ2-5, with D tentatively TRBD1 or TRBD2 (5 bases each). Judging by the DNA end, TRBJ2-7 fits better; the J call may be wrong. This CDR3 comprises 15 residues. Per germline, CDR1 MNHEY and CDR2 SVGAGI.

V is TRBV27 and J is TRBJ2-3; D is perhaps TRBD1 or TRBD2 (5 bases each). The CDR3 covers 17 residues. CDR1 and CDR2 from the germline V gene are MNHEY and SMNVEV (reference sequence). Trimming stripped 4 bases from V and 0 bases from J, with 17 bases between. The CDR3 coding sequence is TGTGCCAGCAGTTCTTTCATCGGGACCTCTAGCACAGATACGCAGTATTTT. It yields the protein CASSSFIGTSSTDTQYF.

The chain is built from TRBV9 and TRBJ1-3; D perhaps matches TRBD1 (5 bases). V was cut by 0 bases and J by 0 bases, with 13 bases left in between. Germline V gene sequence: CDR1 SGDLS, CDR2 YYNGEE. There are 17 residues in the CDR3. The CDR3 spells CASSVDGGVGSGNTIYF. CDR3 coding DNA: TGTGCCAGCAGCGTAGATGGGGGTGTCGGCTCTGGAAACACCATATATTTT.

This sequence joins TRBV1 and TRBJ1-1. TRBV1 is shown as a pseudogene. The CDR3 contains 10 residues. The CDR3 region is CTSSQVLDFF. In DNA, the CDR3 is TGCACCAGCAGCCAAGTGCTAGATTTCTTT.